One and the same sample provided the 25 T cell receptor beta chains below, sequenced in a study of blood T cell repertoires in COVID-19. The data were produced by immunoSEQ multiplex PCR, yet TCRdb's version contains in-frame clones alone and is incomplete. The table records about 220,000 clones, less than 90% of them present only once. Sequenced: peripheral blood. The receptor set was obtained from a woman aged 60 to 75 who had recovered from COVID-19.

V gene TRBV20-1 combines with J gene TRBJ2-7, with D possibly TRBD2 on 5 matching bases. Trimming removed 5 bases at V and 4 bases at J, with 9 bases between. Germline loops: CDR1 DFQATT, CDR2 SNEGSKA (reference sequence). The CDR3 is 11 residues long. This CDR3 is CSAWWEYEQYF. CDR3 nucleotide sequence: TGCAGTGCTTGGTGGGAGTACGAGCAGTACTTC.

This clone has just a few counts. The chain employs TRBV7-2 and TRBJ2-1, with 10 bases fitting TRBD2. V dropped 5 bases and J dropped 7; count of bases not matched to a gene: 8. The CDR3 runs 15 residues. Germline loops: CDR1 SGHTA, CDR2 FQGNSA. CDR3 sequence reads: CASSPGTSVRNEQFF. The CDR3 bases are TGTGCCAGCAGCCCAGGGACTAGCGTAAGAAATGAGCAGTTCTTC.

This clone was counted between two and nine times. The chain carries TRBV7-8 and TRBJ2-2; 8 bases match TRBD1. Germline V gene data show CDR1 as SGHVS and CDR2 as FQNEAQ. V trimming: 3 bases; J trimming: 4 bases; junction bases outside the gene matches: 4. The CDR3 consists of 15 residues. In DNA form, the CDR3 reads TGTGCCAGCAGCTTGGACAGGGTTGGCACCGGGGAGCTGTTTTTT. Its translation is CASSLDRVGTGELFF.

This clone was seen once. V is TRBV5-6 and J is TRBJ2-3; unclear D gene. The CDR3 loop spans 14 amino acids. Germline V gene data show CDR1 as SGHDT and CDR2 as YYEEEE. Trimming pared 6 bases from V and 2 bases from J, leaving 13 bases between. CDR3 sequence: CASTQLGLTDTQYF. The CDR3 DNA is TGTGCCAGCACTCAACTTGGGCTCACAGATACGCAGTATTTT.

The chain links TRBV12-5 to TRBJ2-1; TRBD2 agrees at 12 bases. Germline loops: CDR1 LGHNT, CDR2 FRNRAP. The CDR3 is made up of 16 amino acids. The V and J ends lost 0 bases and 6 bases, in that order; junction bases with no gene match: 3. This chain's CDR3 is CASGLVTSGGFNEQFF. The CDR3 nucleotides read TGTGCTAGTGGTTTGGTTACTAGCGGGGGGTTCAATGAGCAGTTCTTC.

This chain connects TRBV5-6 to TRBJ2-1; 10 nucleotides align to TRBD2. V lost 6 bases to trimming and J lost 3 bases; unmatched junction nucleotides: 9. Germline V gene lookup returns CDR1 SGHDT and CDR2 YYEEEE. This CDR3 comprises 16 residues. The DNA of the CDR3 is TGTGCCAGCACCCGGGAGCGGGGGGGGGACTACAATGAGCAGTTCTTC. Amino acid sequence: CASTRERGGDYNEQFF.

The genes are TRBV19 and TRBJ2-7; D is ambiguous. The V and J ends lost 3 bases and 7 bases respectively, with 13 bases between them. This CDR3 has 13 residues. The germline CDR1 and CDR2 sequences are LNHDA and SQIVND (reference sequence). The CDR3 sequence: CASSIGLTGEQYF. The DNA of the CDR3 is TGTGCCAGTAGTATCGGCCTGACCGGGGAGCAGTACTTC.

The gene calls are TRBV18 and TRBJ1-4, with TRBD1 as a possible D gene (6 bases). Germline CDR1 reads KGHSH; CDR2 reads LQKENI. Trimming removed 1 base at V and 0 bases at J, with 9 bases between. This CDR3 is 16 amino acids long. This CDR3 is CASSPRDITTNEKLFF. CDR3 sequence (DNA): TGTGCCAGCTCACCACGGGACATAACAACTAATGAAAAACTGTTTTTT.

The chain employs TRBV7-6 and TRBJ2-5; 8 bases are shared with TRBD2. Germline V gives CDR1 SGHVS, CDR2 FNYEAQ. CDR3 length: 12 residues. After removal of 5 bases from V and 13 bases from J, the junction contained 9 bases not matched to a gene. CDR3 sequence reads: CASSPPLAGPYF. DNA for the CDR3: TGTGCCAGCAGCCCACCCTTAGCGGGGCCGTACTTC.

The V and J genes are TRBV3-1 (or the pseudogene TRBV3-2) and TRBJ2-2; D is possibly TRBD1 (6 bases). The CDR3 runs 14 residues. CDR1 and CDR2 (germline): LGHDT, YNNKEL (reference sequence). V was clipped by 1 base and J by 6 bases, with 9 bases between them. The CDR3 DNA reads TGTGCCAGCAGCCAAGGACAGGTTCCCGGGGAGCTGTTTTTT. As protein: CASSQGQVPGELFF.

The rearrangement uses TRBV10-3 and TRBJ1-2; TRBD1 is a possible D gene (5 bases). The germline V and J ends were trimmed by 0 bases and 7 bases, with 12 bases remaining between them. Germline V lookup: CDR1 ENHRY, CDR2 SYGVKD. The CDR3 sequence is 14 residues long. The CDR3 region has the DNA TGTGCCATCAGTGAGTCAGGGGCCCCCGCTGGCTACACCTTC. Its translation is CAISESGAPAGYTF.

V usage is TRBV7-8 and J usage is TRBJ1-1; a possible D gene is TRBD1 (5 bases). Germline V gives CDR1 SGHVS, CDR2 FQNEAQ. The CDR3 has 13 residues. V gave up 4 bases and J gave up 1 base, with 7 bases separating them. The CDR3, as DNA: TGTGCCAGCAGCTGGGGGGAGAACACTGAAGCTTTCTTT. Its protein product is CASSWGENTEAFF.

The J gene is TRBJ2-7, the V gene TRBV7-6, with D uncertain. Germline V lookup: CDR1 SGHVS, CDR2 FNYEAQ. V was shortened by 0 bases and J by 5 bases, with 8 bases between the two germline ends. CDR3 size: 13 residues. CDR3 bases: TGTGCCAGCAGCTTAGCGGGCAGGCACGAGCAGTACTTC. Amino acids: CASSLAGRHEQYF. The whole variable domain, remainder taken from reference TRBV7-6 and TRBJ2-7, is GAGVSQSPRYKVTKRGQDVALRCDPISGHVSLYWYRQALGQGPEFLTYFNYEAQQDKSGLPNDRFSAERPEGSISTLTIQRTEQRDSAMYRCASSLAGRHEQYFGPGTRLTVT.

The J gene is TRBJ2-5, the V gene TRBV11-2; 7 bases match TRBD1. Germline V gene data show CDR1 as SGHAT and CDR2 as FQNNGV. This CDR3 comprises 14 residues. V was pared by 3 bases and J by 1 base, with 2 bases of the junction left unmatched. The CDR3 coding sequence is TGTGCCAGCAGCTTGACAGGGATCCAAGAGACCCAGTACTTC. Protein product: CASSLTGIQETQYF.

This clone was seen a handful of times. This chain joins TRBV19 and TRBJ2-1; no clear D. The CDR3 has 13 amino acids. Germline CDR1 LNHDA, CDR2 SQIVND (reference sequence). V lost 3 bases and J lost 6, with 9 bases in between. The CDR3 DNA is TGTGCCAGTAGTATGCTCCCAGGCAATGAGCAGTTCTTC. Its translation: CASSMLPGNEQFF.

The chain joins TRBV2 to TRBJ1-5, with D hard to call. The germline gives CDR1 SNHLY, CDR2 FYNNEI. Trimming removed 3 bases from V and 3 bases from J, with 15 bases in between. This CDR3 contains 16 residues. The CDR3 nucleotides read TGTGCCAGCAGTGAGTGGGCGGGGAGAACCAATCAGCCCCAGCATTTT. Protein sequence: CASSEWAGRTNQPQHF. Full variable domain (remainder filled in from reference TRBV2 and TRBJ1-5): EPEVTQTPSHQVTQMGQEVILRCVPISNHLYFYWYRQILGQKVEFLVSFYNNEISEKSEIFDDQFSVERPDGSNFTLKIRSTKLEDSAMYFCASSEWAGRTNQPQHFGDGTRLSIL.

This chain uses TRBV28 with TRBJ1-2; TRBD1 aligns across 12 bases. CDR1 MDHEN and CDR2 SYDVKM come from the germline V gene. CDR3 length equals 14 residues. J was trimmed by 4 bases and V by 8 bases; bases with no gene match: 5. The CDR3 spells CASGGQGAGYGYTF. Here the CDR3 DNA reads TGTGCCAGCGGGGGACAGGGGGCTGGCTATGGCTACACCTTC.

The CDR3 nucleotides are TGCGCCAGCAGCTTGCGAGGGAACTCCTACGAGCAGTACTTC. It specifies CASSLRGNSYEQYF. The chain carries TRBV5-1 and TRBJ2-7; D may be TRBD2 (5 bases). V lost 1 base, J lost 0 bases, and 8 bases lay in between. The V gene's germline CDR1 is SGHRS and CDR2 YFSETQ. CDR3 length: 14 residues. The full variable domain, completed using reference TRBV5-1 and TRBJ2-7, is KAGVTQTPRYLIKTRGQQVTLSCSPISGHRSVSWYQQTPGQGLQFLFEYFSETQRNKGNFPGRFSGRQFSNSRSEMNVSTLELGDSALYLCASSLRGNSYEQYFGPGTRLTVT.

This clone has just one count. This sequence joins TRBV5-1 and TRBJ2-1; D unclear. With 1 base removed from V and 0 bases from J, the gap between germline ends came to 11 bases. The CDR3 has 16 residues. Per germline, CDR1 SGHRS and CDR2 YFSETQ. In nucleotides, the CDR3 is TGCGCCAGCAGCTTGATTGTAGCCTCCTCCTACAATGAGCAGTTCTTC. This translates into CASSLIVASSYNEQFF. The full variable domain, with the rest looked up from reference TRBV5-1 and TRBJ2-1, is KAGVTQTPRYLIKTRGQQVTLSCSPISGHRSVSWYQQTPGQGLQFLFEYFSETQRNKGNFPGRFSGRQFSNSRSEMNVSTLELGDSALYLCASSLIVASSYNEQFFGPGTRLTVL.

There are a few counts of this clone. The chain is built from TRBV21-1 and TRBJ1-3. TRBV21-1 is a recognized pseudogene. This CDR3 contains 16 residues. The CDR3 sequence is CASSKGGASSGNTIYF. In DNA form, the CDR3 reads TGTGCCAGCAGCAAAGGTGGCGCTAGCTCTGGAAACACCATATATTTT.

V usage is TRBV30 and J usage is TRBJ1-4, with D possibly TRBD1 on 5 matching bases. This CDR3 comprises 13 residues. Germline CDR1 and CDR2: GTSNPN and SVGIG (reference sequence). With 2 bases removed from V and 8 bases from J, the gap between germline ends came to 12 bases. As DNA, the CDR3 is TGTGCCTGGAGTACCTCACCAGGGGAAAAACTGTTTTTT. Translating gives CAWSTSPGEKLFF.

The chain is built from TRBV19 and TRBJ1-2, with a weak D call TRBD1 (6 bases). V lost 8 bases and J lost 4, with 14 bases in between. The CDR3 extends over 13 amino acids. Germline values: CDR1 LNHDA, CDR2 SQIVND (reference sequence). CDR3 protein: CASDNRVGYGYTF. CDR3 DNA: TGTGCCAGTGATAACAGGGTCGGCTATGGCTACACCTTC.

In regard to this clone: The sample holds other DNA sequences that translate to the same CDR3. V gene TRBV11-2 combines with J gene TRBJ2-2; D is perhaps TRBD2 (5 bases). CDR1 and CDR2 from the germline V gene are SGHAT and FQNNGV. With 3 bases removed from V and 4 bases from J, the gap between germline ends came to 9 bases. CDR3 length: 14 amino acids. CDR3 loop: CASSLVRGTGELFF. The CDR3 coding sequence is TGTGCCAGCAGCTTGGTTCGGGGCACCGGGGAGCTGTTTTTT.

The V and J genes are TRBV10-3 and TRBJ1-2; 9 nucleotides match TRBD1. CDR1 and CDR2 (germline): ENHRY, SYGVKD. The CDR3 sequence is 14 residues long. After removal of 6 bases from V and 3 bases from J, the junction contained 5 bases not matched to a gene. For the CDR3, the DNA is TGTGCCATCAGCCGGACAGGGGCGGACTATGGCTACACCTTC. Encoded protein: CAISRTGADYGYTF.

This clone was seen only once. Here the CDR3 DNA reads TGTGCCAGCAGCTTGGGGCTAGCGGGGATGATTGCGCAGTATTTT. It translates to CASSLGLAGMIAQYF. The chain is built from TRBV5-6 and TRBJ2-3; 9 nucleotides agree with TRBD2. CDR3 length equals 15 residues. Germline V lookup: CDR1 SGHDT, CDR2 YYEEEE. V gave up 0 bases and J gave up 10 bases; unmatched junction bases: 9.